A selection of T cell receptor beta chains follows, all from one sample in a study of identical twins. A single record per CDR3 protein comes from TCRdb applying MiXCR to the 5' RACE reads. The table lists a few hundred thousand distinct CDR3 sequences, around 24% of them singletons. The sample was also linked to a second study, of T cells expressing NK-cell markers.

The sequenced sample was CD4+ T cells sorted from blood. The receptors stem from a young woman in good health. The CDR3 runs from the conserved cysteine through the conserved F or W. D genes are given only for firm matches. Clone size, where shown, is once, few, many, or a class for clones that have expanded.

j_call d_call v_call clone_size cdr3_nt cdr3_aa
TRBJ2-3 - TRBV29-1 - TGCAGCGTAGAACCGGTGGACAGCCTCACAGATACGCAGTATTTT CSVEPVDSLTDTQYF
TRBJ2-7 TRBD2 TRBV5-1 - TGCGCCAGCACCCGTAGCGGGAGCTCCTACGAGCAGTACTTC CASTRSGSSYEQYF
TRBJ2-5 TRBD2 TRBV10-3 - TGTGCCATCAGTGCGGATAGCGGGGCACAAGAGACCCAGTACTTC CAISADSGAQETQYF
TRBJ2-7 - TRBV29-1 - TGCAGCGTTGCGGTCAGCCGGTACGAGCAGTACTTC CSVAVSRYEQYF
TRBJ2-5 - TRBV5-5 - TGTGCCAGCAGCTTCTCGGTCCAAGAAGAGACCCAGTACTTC CASSFSVQEETQYF
TRBJ1-1 TRBD1 TRBV7-2 - TGTGCCAGCAGAAAAGACAGGGGTCGCGCTTTCTTT CASRKDRGRAFF
TRBJ1-4 TRBD1 TRBV2 few TGTGCCAGCAGTCCGGGACAGGGCGGAGAAAAACTGTTTTTT CASSPGQGGEKLFF
TRBJ2-7 - TRBV5-1 - TGCGCCAGCAGTCCGCCCGTGGCTCACGAGCAGTACTTC CASSPPVAHEQYF
TRBJ2-7 - TRBV24-1 - TGTGCCACCAACAAGGAGGGACACCCTTACGAGCAGTACTTC CATNKEGHPYEQYF
TRBJ2-7 - TRBV6-6 once TGTGCCAGCAGTACCCCAAGGGAGCAGTACTTC CASSTPREQYF
TRBJ2-5 - TRBV3-1 - TGTGCCAGCAGCCAAGTATTGGGAACTCAGTACTTC CASSQVLGTQYF
TRBJ2-3 TRBD2 TRBV10-3 few TGTGCCATCAGTGAGCCCCACCTAGCGGACCCTAGCACAGATACGCAGTATTTT CAISEPHLADPSTDTQYF
TRBJ2-7 - TRBV4-2 - TGTGCCATCAGCCAAGAACAGGCACGCGAGCAGTACTTC CAISQEQAREQYF
TRBJ2-1 TRBD2 TRBV30 - TGTGCCTGGAGTGTACTAAGGACTAGCGGGACCCATGAGCAGTTCTTC CAWSVLRTSGTHEQFF
TRBJ2-2 TRBD2 TRBV7-9 - TGTGCCAGCAGCTTGAGTAGCGGGGGAGATACCGGGGAGCTGTTTTTT CASSLSSGGDTGELFF
TRBJ2-2 - TRBV5-1 few TGCGCCAGCAGCGGTGGACAGTTCACCGGGGAGCTGTTTTTT CASSGGQFTGELFF
TRBJ1-2 - TRBV2 few TGTGCCAGCAGTGAGGACGGAACCTATGGCTACACCTTC CASSEDGTYGYTF
TRBJ1-5 TRBD1 TRBV10-3 few TGTGCCATCAGTGGGGACAGGGGTCAACCCCAGCATTTT CAISGDRGQPQHF
TRBJ1-1 - TRBV2 few TGTGCCAGCGGGGGTACAGGCTACACTGAAGCTTTCTTT CASGGTGYTEAFF
TRBJ2-3 TRBD2 TRBV24-1 - TGTGCCACCAGTAGCGGGGCAGATACGCAGTATTTT CATSSGADTQYF
TRBJ2-7 - TRBV7-8 - TGTGCCAGCAGCTTTAGTCCCCCTCCGGGCGAGCAGTACTTC CASSFSPPPGEQYF
TRBJ2-4 TRBD2 TRBV12-3/TRBV12-4 - TGTGCCAGCAGTCGACTAGCGGGGGGTCTAGCCAAAAACATTCAGTACTTC CASSRLAGGLAKNIQYF
TRBJ2-7 TRBD2 TRBV6-5 - TGTGCCAGCAGTTACTCGGAGCGGGGAACCTACGAGCAGTACTTC CASSYSERGTYEQYF
TRBJ2-7 - TRBV5-1 - TGCGCCAGCAGCATTACAGGGAGAGAGCAGTACTTC CASSITGREQYF
TRBJ2-7 - TRBV25-1 many TGTGCCAGCAGTGAATTCACCAGGGGAGACGAGCAGTACTTC CASSEFTRGDEQYF
TRBJ2-3 TRBD1 TRBV5-1 - TGCGCCAGCAGCTTGAGAACCCAGGGGGAGATGGATACGCAGTATTTT CASSLRTQGEMDTQYF
TRBJ1-1 - TRBV5-1 few TGCGCCAGCAGCTTGGAGGGGCAAACGAACACTGAAGCTTTCTTT CASSLEGQTNTEAFF
TRBJ2-3 - TRBV7-9 few TGTGCCAGCAGGGCTACCACGGGGACCACAGATACGCAGTATTTT CASRATTGTTDTQYF
TRBJ1-2 TRBD1 TRBV18 - TGTGCCAGCTCACCAGACAGGGTGGCCGGCTACACCTTC CASSPDRVAGYTF
TRBJ1-4 - TRBV20-1 few TGCAGTGCTAGAGGGATTAGTAGTGAAAAACTGTTTTTT CSARGISSEKLFF
TRBJ2-3 TRBD2 TRBV12-3/TRBV12-4 few TGTGCCAGCAGTTTCTGGGTAGCGGGGGGGATACTGGATACGCAGTATTTT CASSFWVAGGILDTQYF
TRBJ1-1 - TRBV14 - TGTGCCAGCAGCCAATTAAAGGCAACTGAAGCTTTCTTT CASSQLKATEAFF
TRBJ1-1 - TRBV29-1 - TGCAGCGTGGCTGTGCAGTGGAACACTGAAGCTTTCTTT CSVAVQWNTEAFF
TRBJ1-2 - TRBV6-1 - TGTGCCAGCAGGGCCCCCGGCAACTATGGCTACACCTTC CASRAPGNYGYTF
TRBJ2-3 - TRBV12-3/TRBV12-4 - TGTGCCAGCAGTTTAAGTAGGGGGGAGGGCACAGATACGCAGTATTTT CASSLSRGEGTDTQYF
TRBJ1-5 TRBD1 TRBV18 - TGTGCCAGCTCACCGCAGGGACAGGGGGCAGGACAGCCCCAGCATTTT CASSPQGQGAGQPQHF
TRBJ2-3 - TRBV5-1 - TGCGCCAGCAGCGTTGAGCGCCGTAGCACAGATACGCAGTATTTT CASSVERRSTDTQYF
TRBJ1-2 - TRBV5-6 - TGTGCCAGCAGCTCACCCGGCGATAGGGTCGTTGGCGACTATGGCTACACCTTC CASSSPGDRVVGDYGYTF
TRBJ2-7 - TRBV7-9 many TGTGCCAGCAGCGGGAGATCCTCCTACGAGCAGTACTTC CASSGRSSYEQYF
TRBJ1-2 - TRBV11-1 - TGTGCCAGCAGCCCGCCCACCTCCTACTATGGCTACACCTTC CASSPPTSYYGYTF
TRBJ2-4 TRBD1 TRBV7-9 many TGTGCCAGCAGCTTAGGGACAGGCAAAAACATTCAGTACTTC CASSLGTGKNIQYF
TRBJ2-3 - TRBV7-8 few TGTGCCAGCAGCAAAGACCCGGGCTACGATACGCAGTATTTT CASSKDPGYDTQYF
TRBJ2-2 - TRBV4-2 few TGTGCCAGCAGCCAAGAGCCCGGGGGCTTCACCGGGGAGCTGTTTTTT CASSQEPGGFTGELFF
TRBJ2-3 TRBD2 TRBV12-3/TRBV12-4 - TGTGCCAGCAGTTTACGGGGGGGGTTCGCCACAGATACGCAGTATTTT CASSLRGGFATDTQYF
TRBJ2-4 - TRBV12-5 - TGTGCTAGTGGTTTTAGTTACAGCACTGAGGTAGACATTCAGTACTTC CASGFSYSTEVDIQYF
TRBJ2-2 - TRBV3-1 few TGTGCCAGCAGCCAATGGGAGATCGGGGAGCTGTTTTTT CASSQWEIGELFF
TRBJ1-5 - TRBV20-1 many TGCAGTGCCGGTCGTGGTAGCAATCAGCCCCAGCATTTT CSAGRGSNQPQHF
TRBJ2-3 TRBD1 TRBV29-1 - TGCAGCGGCCTCCCAGGGGGTACATCAGATACGCAGTATTTT CSGLPGGTSDTQYF
TRBJ2-5 - TRBV5-6 - TGTGCCAGCAGCTTGACAGGGTACTCGGAGACCCAGTACTTC CASSLTGYSETQYF
TRBJ2-7 TRBD2 TRBV4-2 - TGTGCCAGCAGCCAAGATAAAGGACTAGCGATCTACGAGCAGTACTTC CASSQDKGLAIYEQYF
TRBJ1-2 - TRBV10-3 few TGTGCCATCAGTGAGTCGATCAACTATGGCTACACCTTC CAISESINYGYTF
TRBJ2-5 TRBD2 TRBV20-1 few TGCAGTGCTAAATATGGGCTAGCGGGGGGTACGAAGACCCAGTACTTC CSAKYGLAGGTKTQYF
TRBJ2-5 TRBD2 TRBV6-2/TRBV6-3 - TGTGCCAGCAGTTACGGGACTAGCGGGACCCTACAAGAGACCCAGTACTTC CASSYGTSGTLQETQYF